Listed here are 29 T cell receptor beta chains from one sample, sequenced in a study of blood T cell repertoires in COVID-19. The protocol was immunoSEQ multiplex PCR, while the TCRdb copy is restricted to in-frame clones and leaves out a portion. The table records about 230,000 clones, around 83% of them present only once. The sample was peripheral blood. These receptors were obtained from a woman between 45 and 65 years old with acute or convalescent COVID-19.

The rearrangement joins TRBV18 to TRBJ1-1; 7 bases line up with TRBD1. CDR3 length: 14 residues. V trimming: 3 bases; J trimming: 5 bases; junction bases outside the gene matches: 6. Germline lookup yields CDR1 KGHSH and CDR2 LQKENI. DNA of the CDR3: TGTGCCAGCTCACCTGGACAGGTCCTTACTGAAGCTTTCTTT. It yields the protein CASSPGQVLTEAFF.

This clone is a singleton in its sample. V and J are TRBV27 and TRBJ2-7; TRBD2 matches at 10 bases. The germline V gene encodes CDR1 MNHEY and CDR2 SMNVEV (reference sequence). The CDR3 length is 12 residues. With V trimmed by 8 bases and J by 3 bases, 1 base remained unmatched. CDR3 sequence reads: CASGTSDYEQYF. CDR3 bases: TGTGCCAGCGGGACTAGCGACTACGAGCAGTACTTC.

The rearrangement uses TRBV7-2 and TRBJ1-1; D is undetermined. CDR3 length: 12 amino acids. Looked up from germline, CDR1 is SGHTA and CDR2 is FQGNSA. V was clipped by 5 bases and J by 3 bases, with 7 bases between them. The CDR3 region is CASSPRYTEAFF. DNA for the CDR3: TGTGCCAGCAGCCCTAGATACACTGAAGCTTTCTTT.

The genes are TRBV28 and TRBJ1-2; D remains unclear. Germline lookup yields CDR1 MDHEN and CDR2 SYDVKM. This CDR3 contains 12 residues. V was pared by 7 bases and J by 4 bases, with 10 bases between. CDR3 amino acids: CASTGVTYGYTF. The DNA of the CDR3 is TGTGCCAGCACGGGTGTCACCTATGGCTACACCTTC.

This chain connects TRBV11-3 to TRBJ2-2, with a tentative D call TRBD2 (5 bases). The V gene's germline CDR1 is SGHNT and CDR2 YENEEA. The CDR3 runs to 15 residues. Deletions cut 1 base from V and 1 base from J, with 7 bases between. This CDR3 reads CASSLGTLNTGELFF. CDR3 DNA: TGTGCCAGCAGCTTAGGGACTCTGAACACCGGGGAGCTGTTTTTT.

This chain uses TRBV19 with TRBJ2-7; D ambiguous. This CDR3 contains 13 residues. V was trimmed by 1 base and J by 3 bases, leaving 7 bases between them. Looked up from germline, CDR1 is LNHDA and CDR2 is SQIVND (reference sequence). CDR3 sequence (DNA): TGTGCCAGTAGTATAGGGCGGAGCTACGAGCAGTACTTC. It is translated as CASSIGRSYEQYF. The whole variable domain, remainder taken from reference TRBV19 and TRBJ2-7, is DGGITQSPKYLFRKEGQNVTLSCEQNLNHDAMYWYRQDPGQGLRLIYYSQIVNDFQKGDIAEGYSVSREKKESFPLTVTSAQKNPTAFYLCASSIGRSYEQYFGPGTRLTVT.

V and J are TRBV4-1 and TRBJ2-2; 12 bases are a match to TRBD2. Trimming cost V 1 base and J 6 bases; bases outside gene matches: 9. Germline loops: CDR1 MGHRA, CDR2 YSYEKL. This CDR3 comprises 18 residues. The CDR3 here is CASSQARLAGGPAGELFF. CDR3 sequence (DNA): TGCGCCAGCAGCCAAGCCCGGCTAGCGGGAGGGCCCGCCGGGGAGCTGTTTTTT.

The chain carries TRBV28 and TRBJ2-1; 7 bases are a match to TRBD2. Germline CDR1 MDHEN, CDR2 SYDVKM. There are 15 residues in the CDR3. Losses at the gene ends were 2 bases for V and 1 base for J; bases not matched to a gene: 2. CDR3 in amino acids: CASSLGGVSYNEQFF. The CDR3 nucleotides are TGTGCCAGCAGTTTAGGGGGGGTTTCCTACAATGAGCAGTTCTTC.

The chain joins TRBV28 to TRBJ1-5, with D unclear. The germline V and J ends were trimmed by 5 bases and 7 bases, with 9 bases remaining between them. CDR3 length: 12 residues. Germline V gives CDR1 MDHEN, CDR2 SYDVKM. The DNA of the CDR3 is TGTGCCAGCAGTCGATTCGGGCAGCCCCAGCATTTT. Translating gives CASSRFGQPQHF.

The chain couples TRBV6-5 to TRBJ1-2; possible D gene TRBD1, 5 bases. V was shortened by 6 bases and J by 4 bases, with 15 bases between the two germline ends. Germline V lookup: CDR1 MNHEY, CDR2 SVGAGI. The CDR3 spans 14 residues. The CDR3 nucleotides are TGTGCCAGCAGCCCCTCCCAGGACATCTATGGCTACACCTTC. This translates into CASSPSQDIYGYTF.

This clone was seen just once. This chain joins TRBV4-1 and TRBJ2-3; 9 nucleotides line up with TRBD2. Per germline, CDR1 MGHRA and CDR2 YSYEKL. This CDR3 has 15 residues. V lost 4 bases and J lost 2; bases outside the gene matches: 4. In nucleotides, the CDR3 is TGCGCCAGCAGCCTAGCGGGAGCGGTCACAGATACGCAGTATTTT. This translates into CASSLAGAVTDTQYF.

In nucleotides, the CDR3 is TGTGCCAGGAGACAGCTTGAAGCTTTCTTT. Protein: CARRQLEAFF. This rearrangement joins TRBV6-4 to TRBJ1-1, with D perhaps TRBD1 (5 bases). This CDR3 is 10 amino acids long. V lost 9 bases, J lost 7 bases, and 9 bases lay in between. CDR1 and CDR2 from the germline V gene are MRHNA and SNTAGT.

The chain couples TRBV6-5 to TRBJ1-1; D is possibly TRBD1 (5 bases). Germline CDR1 reads MNHEY; CDR2 reads SVGAGI. V lost 2 bases and J lost 3, with 13 bases in between. This CDR3 has 15 residues. CDR3 nucleotide sequence: TGTGCCAGCAGTTACCTAGGGCGGGACGACACTGAAGCTTTCTTT. This encodes CASSYLGRDDTEAFF.

The CDR3 protein is CATSDPAAGAQDGYTF. In DNA, the CDR3 is TGTGCCACCAGTGATCCCGCCGCGGGGGCGCAGGATGGCTACACCTTC. The chain carries TRBV24-1 and TRBJ1-2; perhaps TRBD1 as D (6 bases). The CDR3 contains 16 residues. Germline CDR1 is KGHDR and CDR2 is SFDVKD. V lost 3 bases to trimming and J lost 6 bases, with 19 bases between them.

This clone was counted between two and nine times. The genes are TRBV19 and TRBJ1-5, with 8 bases lining up with TRBD1. The germline V gene has CDR1 LNHDA and CDR2 SQIVND (reference sequence). The ends lost 5 bases at V and 5 bases at J; junction bases unmatched: 8. The CDR3 spans 15 residues. In DNA form, the CDR3 reads TGTGCCAGTAGTGCGACAGGGGAGGTGTATCAGCCCCAGCATTTT. Translated: CASSATGEVYQPQHF.

The CDR3 here is CASSHATGYEQYF. The CDR3 bases are TGTGCCAGCAGCCACGCTACAGGCTACGAGCAGTACTTC. The chain is built from TRBV3-1 (or the pseudogene TRBV3-2) and TRBJ2-7; D is possibly TRBD1 (5 bases). CDR1 and CDR2 (germline): LGHDT, YNNKEL (reference sequence). Trimming removed 3 bases at V and 3 bases at J, with 9 bases between. The CDR3 is 13 amino acids.

The gene calls are TRBV28 and TRBJ1-1, with 8 bases lining up with TRBD1. CDR1 MDHEN and CDR2 SYDVKM come from the germline V gene. This CDR3 region has 13 residues. With 5 bases clipped from V and 8 bases from J, the junction kept 7 bases outside the gene matches. This chain's CDR3 is CASSLTGGTEAFF. For the CDR3, the DNA is TGTGCCAGCAGTCTAACAGGGGGTACAGAAGCTTTCTTT.

V and J are TRBV3-1 (or the pseudogene TRBV3-2) and TRBJ1-1; D uncertain. Germline V CDR1 and CDR2: LGHDT, YNNKEL (reference sequence). With 1 base removed from V and 0 bases from J, the gap between germline ends came to 3 bases. This CDR3 is 13 amino acids long. CDR3 nucleotides: TGTGCCAGCAGCCAAGTCGTGAACACTGAAGCTTTCTTT. The encoded protein is CASSQVVNTEAFF.

The J gene is TRBJ1-5, the V gene TRBV24-1, with 10 bases matching TRBD1. In germline, CDR1 is KGHDR, CDR2 SFDVKD. There are 16 residues in the CDR3. Germline trimming cut 4 bases from V and 3 bases from J; bases unmatched to any gene: 5. This CDR3 reads CATSDGDRGFNQPQHF. The CDR3 DNA follows: TGTGCCACCAGTGACGGGGACAGGGGCTTCAATCAGCCCCAGCATTTT.

This clone occurred a few times. The rearrangement joins TRBV14 to TRBJ1-2; 7 nucleotides agree with TRBD1. This CDR3 region has 15 residues. Germline loops: CDR1 SGHDN, CDR2 FVKESK. Unmatched junction bases numbered 11, after V lost 4 bases and J lost 6 bases. The CDR3 coding sequence is TGTGCCAGCAGCCTCAGACAGGGCCCCTTGGATGGCTACACCTTC. Translating gives CASSLRQGPLDGYTF.

Only one count was recorded for this clone. The chain recombines TRBV2 with TRBJ1-2; D uncertain. This CDR3 has 13 amino acids. Germline CDR1 reads SNHLY; CDR2 reads FYNNEI. Between the trimmed V and J ends, which lost 6 bases and 2 bases, there was a span of 10 bases. The CDR3 sequence: CASRGTPNYGYTF. The CDR3, as DNA: TGTGCCAGCAGGGGCACTCCGAACTATGGCTACACCTTC.

The rearrangement uses TRBV30 and TRBJ1-1; a weak D match, TRBD1 (6 bases). V lost 2 bases and J 3 bases, leaving 16 bases between the germline ends. The CDR3 sequence is 15 residues long. Germline V gene sequence: CDR1 GTSNPN, CDR2 SVGIG (reference sequence). CDR3 DNA sequence: TGTGCCTGGAGTAAGACAGGACTTTGGGACACTGAAGCTTTCTTT. This encodes CAWSKTGLWDTEAFF.

This clone was observed a handful of times. V usage is TRBV6-5 and J usage is TRBJ2-2; possibly TRBD2 for D (5 bases). V was pared by 2 bases and J by 6 bases, with 10 bases between. CDR3 length equals 14 residues. Germline V gene sequence: CDR1 MNHEY, CDR2 SVGAGI. CDR3 in amino acids: CASSYASRAGELFF. The CDR3 DNA reads as TGTGCCAGCAGTTACGCTAGCCGGGCCGGGGAGCTGTTTTTT.

The CDR3 region has the DNA TGCGCCAGCTCCCAAGGCAGGGGGCAAGCTTACAATGAGCAGTTCTTC. It codes for CASSQGRGQAYNEQFF. This rearrangement joins TRBV5-1 to TRBJ2-1; 8 bases fit TRBD1. The CDR3 runs to 16 residues. V lost 7 bases and J lost 4; bases outside the gene matches: 13. Germline-derived CDR1 and CDR2 are SGHRS and YFSETQ.

CDR3 sequence: CAWSATRDRVSGTTEAFF. The CDR3 nucleotides are TGTGCCTGGAGTGCTACCAGGGACAGGGTATCGGGAACCACTGAAGCTTTCTTT. The chain recombines TRBV30 with TRBJ1-1; TRBD1 matches 9 bases. Germline lookup yields CDR1 GTSNPN and CDR2 SVGIG (reference sequence). This CDR3 has 18 amino acids. J gave up 4 bases and V 1 base, and 16 bases lay outside the gene matches.

The J gene is TRBJ2-7, the V gene TRBV4-1; D is possibly TRBD2 (6 bases). Germline V gene sequence: CDR1 MGHRA, CDR2 YSYEKL. The ends were cut back, 4 bases at V and 5 bases at J, with 15 bases in the middle. The CDR3 consists of 14 residues. Here the CDR3 DNA reads TGCGCCAGCAGCCCCCAAGGAGGGGCCAACGAGCAGTACTTC. Translation gives CASSPQGGANEQYF.

The chain employs TRBV6-5 and TRBJ1-2; no firm D call. The CDR3 loop spans 15 amino acids. V shed 2 bases and J shed 2 bases, with 12 bases lying between them. CDR1 and CDR2 (germline): MNHEY, SVGAGI. Here the CDR3 DNA reads TGTGCCAGCAGTTACGGCCAGGACTTAAACTATGGCTACACCTTC. It translates to CASSYGQDLNYGYTF.

The V and J genes are TRBV27 and TRBJ1-6; D possibly corresponds to TRBD1 (5 bases). Germline-derived CDR1 and CDR2 are MNHEY and SMNVEV (reference sequence). The CDR3 runs 11 residues. V was cut by 6 bases and J by 14 bases, with 11 bases left in between. The CDR3 DNA reads TGTGCCAGCAGCACAGGATTCACCCTCCACTTT. It is translated as CASSTGFTLHF.

V gene TRBV30 combines with J gene TRBJ2-1; tentatively, D is TRBD2 (6 bases). V lost 0 bases to trimming and J lost 10 bases, with 16 bases between them. Per the germline V gene, CDR1 is GTSNPN and CDR2 is SVGIG (reference sequence). The CDR3 consists of 14 residues. The CDR3 sequence is CAWSVGDSYREQFF. In nucleotides, the CDR3 is TGTGCCTGGAGTGTAGGGGACTCCTACCGGGAGCAGTTCTTC.